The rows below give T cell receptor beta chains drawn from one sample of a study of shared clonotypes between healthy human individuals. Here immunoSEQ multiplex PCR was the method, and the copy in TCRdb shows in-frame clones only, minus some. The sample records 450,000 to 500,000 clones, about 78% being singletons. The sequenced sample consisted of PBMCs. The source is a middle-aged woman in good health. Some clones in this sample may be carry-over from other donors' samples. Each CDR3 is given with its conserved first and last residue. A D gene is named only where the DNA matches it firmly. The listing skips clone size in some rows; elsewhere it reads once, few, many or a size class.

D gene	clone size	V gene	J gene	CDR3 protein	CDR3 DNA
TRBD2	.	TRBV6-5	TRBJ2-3	CASSYSGSGTRDTQYF	TGTGCCAGCAGTTACTCGGGTAGCGGGACAAGGGATACGCAGTATTTT
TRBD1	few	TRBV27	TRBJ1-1	CASSPLLGGGTEAFF	TGTGCCAGCAGTCCCCTTCTAGGGGGCGGAACTGAAGCTTTCTTT
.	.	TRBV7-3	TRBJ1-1	CASSLTGVSEAFF	TGTGCCAGCAGTCTGACAGGTGTCTCTGAAGCTTTCTTT
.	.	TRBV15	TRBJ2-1	CATRLQLGDYNEQFF	TGTGCCACCAGGCTTCAACTAGGTGATTACAATGAGCAGTTCTTC
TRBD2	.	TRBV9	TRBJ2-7	CASSPGLALYEQYF	TGTGCCAGCAGCCCGGGACTAGCCCTCTACGAGCAGTACTTC
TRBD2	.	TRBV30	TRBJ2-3	CAWSKGLAGGPLRTDTQYF	TGTGCCTGGAGTAAGGGACTAGCGGGAGGTCCCCTTCGCACAGATACGCAGTATTTT
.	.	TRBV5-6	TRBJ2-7	CASSAQGFPPYEQYF	TGTGCCAGCAGCGCCCAGGGGTTCCCGCCCTACGAGCAGTACTTC
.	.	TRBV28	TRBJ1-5	CASRTDSFYSNQPQHF	TGTGCCAGCAGGACGGACAGCTTTTATAGCAATCAGCCCCAGCATTTT
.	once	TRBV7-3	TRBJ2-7	CASSRGQGNSEQYF	TGTGCCAGCAGCCGGGGGCAGGGAAATAGCGAGCAGTACTTC
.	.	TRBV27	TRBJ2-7	CASSLGAAYEQYF	TGTGCCAGCAGTTTAGGGGCCGCATACGAGCAGTACTTC
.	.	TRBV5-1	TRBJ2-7	CASSIEYRDYEQYF	TGCGCCAGCAGCATAGAATACAGGGACTACGAGCAGTACTTC
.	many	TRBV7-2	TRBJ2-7	CASSLPAGQFYEQYF	TGTGCCAGCAGCTTACCAGCGGGACAATTCTACGAGCAGTACTTC
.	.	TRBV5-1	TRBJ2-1	CASSLEPTLGNEQFF	TGCGCCAGCAGCTTGGAGCCAACGTTGGGAAATGAGCAGTTCTTC
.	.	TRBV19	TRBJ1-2	CASSSRDGANYGYTF	TGTGCCAGTAGTAGTCGGGACGGGGCTAACTATGGCTACACCTTC
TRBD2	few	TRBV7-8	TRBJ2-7	CASSPTRTSGSYEQYF	TGTGCCAGCAGCCCAACCCGGACTAGCGGGAGTTACGAGCAGTACTTC
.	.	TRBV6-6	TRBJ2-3	CASTLRVTDTQYF	TGTGCCAGCACCCTGAGGGTCACAGATACGCAGTATTTT
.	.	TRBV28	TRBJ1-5	CASSRGGLSNQPQHF	TGTGCCAGCAGTCGGGGAGGACTTAGCAATCAGCCCCAGCATTTT
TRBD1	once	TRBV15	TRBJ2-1	CATSRNTGGPAGSGEQFF	TGTGCCACCAGCCGAAATACAGGGGGCCCAGCGGGATCCGGTGAGCAGTTCTTC
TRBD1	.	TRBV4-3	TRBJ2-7	CASSQVPTGDTYEQYF	TGCGCCAGCAGCCAGGTTCCGACAGGGGATACGTACGAGCAGTACTTC
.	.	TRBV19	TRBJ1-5	CASSILVYSNQPQHF	TGTGCCAGTAGTATTTTAGTTTATAGCAATCAGCCCCAGCATTTT
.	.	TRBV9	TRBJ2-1	CASSVGLAYEQFF	TGTGCCAGCAGCGTAGGACTTGCCTATGAGCAGTTCTTC
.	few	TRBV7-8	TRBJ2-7	CASSLVAGMYSEQYF	TGTGCCAGCAGCTTAGTGGCAGGGATGTATAGCGAGCAGTACTTC
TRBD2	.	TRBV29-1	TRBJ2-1	CSVAGLARYNEQFF	TGCAGCGTTGCAGGACTAGCGAGATACAATGAGCAGTTCTTC
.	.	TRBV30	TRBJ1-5	CAWSSLNSNQPQHF	TGTGCCTGGAGTTCCTTAAATAGCAATCAGCCCCAGCATTTT
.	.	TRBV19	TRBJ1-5	CASSRGPGQPQHF	TGTGCCAGTAGTAGGGGGCCCGGACAGCCCCAGCATTTT
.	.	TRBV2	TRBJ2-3	CASSKVLEGDTQYF	TGTGCCAGCAGTAAGGTCCTTGAGGGAGATACGCAGTATTTT
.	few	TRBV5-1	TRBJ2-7	CASSLGLPYEQYF	TGCGCCAGCAGCTTGGGATTACCTTACGAGCAGTACTTC
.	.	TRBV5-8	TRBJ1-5	CARSLAQNQPQHF	TGTGCCAGAAGCTTGGCGCAAAATCAGCCCCAGCATTTT
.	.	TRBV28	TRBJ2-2	CASSLGTGRAGTGELFF	TGTGCCAGCAGTTTAGGGACCGGCAGGGCAGGCACCGGGGAGCTGTTTTTT
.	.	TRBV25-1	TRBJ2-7	CASSGTEPRYEQYF	TGTGCCAGCAGTGGGACAGAACCCCGCTACGAGCAGTACTTC
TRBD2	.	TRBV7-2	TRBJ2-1	CASSRFGTSPYNEQFF	TGTGCCAGCAGCCGATTCGGGACTAGCCCTTACAATGAGCAGTTCTTC
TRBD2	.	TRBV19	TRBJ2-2	CASSMRTSFGELFF	TGTGCCAGTAGTATGAGGACTAGTTTCGGGGAGCTGTTTTTT
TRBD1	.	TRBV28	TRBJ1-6	CASTPEGRGNSPLHF	TGTGCCAGCACCCCAGAGGGCAGGGGGAATTCACCCCTCCACTTT
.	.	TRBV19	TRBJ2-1	CASSSRTNYNEQFF	TGTGCCAGTAGTTCCAGGACCAACTACAATGAGCAGTTCTTC
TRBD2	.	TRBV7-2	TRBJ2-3	CASSPRLPSGVKKQYF	TGTGCCAGCAGCCCTAGGTTGCCTAGCGGGGTGAAGAAGCAGTATTTT
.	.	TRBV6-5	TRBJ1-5	CASSYSSVEPQHF	TGTGCCAGCAGTTACTCTTCAGTTGAGCCCCAGCATTTT
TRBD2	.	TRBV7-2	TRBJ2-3	CASRAGGTDTQYF	TGTGCCAGCAGAGCGGGAGGCACAGATACGCAGTATTTT
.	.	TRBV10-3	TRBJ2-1	CAISERRESYNEQFF	TGTGCCATCAGTGAGCGTCGGGAGAGTTACAATGAGCAGTTCTTC
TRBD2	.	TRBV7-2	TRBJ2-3	CASSKRLAGSTDTQYF	TGTGCCAGCAGCAAACGACTAGCGGGAAGCACAGATACGCAGTATTTT
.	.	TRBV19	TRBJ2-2	CASSGTHFTGELFF	TGTGCCAGTAGCGGGACTCACTTCACCGGGGAGCTGTTTTTT
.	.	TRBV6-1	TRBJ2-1	CASSAVRVGTGEQFF	TGTGCCAGCAGTGCTGTTCGTGTGGGGACGGGTGAGCAGTTCTTC
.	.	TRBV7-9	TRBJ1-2	CASSPNVRGDGYTF	TGTGCCAGCAGTCCCAATGTCAGGGGAGATGGCTACACCTTC
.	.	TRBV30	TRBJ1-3	CAWGTAGNTIYF	TGTGCCTGGGGGACCGCTGGAAACACCATATATTTT
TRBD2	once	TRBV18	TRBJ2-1	CASSLFSGSSYNEQFF	TGTGCCAGCTCACTGTTTAGCGGGAGCTCCTACAATGAGCAGTTCTTC
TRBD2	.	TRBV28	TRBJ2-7	CASSPGGTSNHYEQYF	TGTGCCAGCAGTCCTGGGGGGACTAGCAACCACTACGAGCAGTACTTC
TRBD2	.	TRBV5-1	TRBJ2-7	CASSPRTSAFTYEQYF	TGCGCCAGCAGCCCACGGACTAGCGCTTTCACCTACGAGCAGTACTTC
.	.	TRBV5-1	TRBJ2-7	CASSPPGDEQYF	TGCGCCAGCAGCCCCCCGGGGGACGAGCAGTACTTC
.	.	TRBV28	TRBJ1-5	CASSLAITYPEGAQHF	TGTGCCAGCAGTTTAGCCATTACATATCCGGAGGGAGCCCAGCATTTT
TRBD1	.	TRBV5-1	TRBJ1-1	CASSPGTANTEAFF	TGCGCCAGCAGCCCCGGGACAGCGAACACTGAAGCTTTCTTT
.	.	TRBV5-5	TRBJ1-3	CASSPRPATHSGNTIYF	TGTGCCAGCAGCCCTAGACCCGCCACCCACTCTGGAAACACCATATATTTT
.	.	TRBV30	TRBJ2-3	CAWSPPIAGRGLSTDTQYF	TGTGCCTGGAGTCCCCCGATTGCAGGCAGGGGCCTCAGCACAGATACGCAGTATTTT
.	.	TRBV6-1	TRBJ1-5	CASSEAARQPQHF	TGTGCCAGCAGTGAAGCTGCGCGTCAGCCCCAGCATTTT
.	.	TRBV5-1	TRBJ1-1	CASSFGTGTRNTEAFF	TGCGCCAGCAGCTTTGGGACCGGGACACGGAACACTGAAGCTTTCTTT
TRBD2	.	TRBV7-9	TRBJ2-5	CASSPERGGKTQYF	TGTGCCAGCAGCCCCGAACGCGGGGGGAAGACCCAGTACTTC
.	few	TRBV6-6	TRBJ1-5	CASSYSGHSNQPQHF	TGTGCCAGCAGTTACTCGGGTCATAGCAATCAGCCCCAGCATTTT
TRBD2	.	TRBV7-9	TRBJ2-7	CASSLAGVVYEQYF	TGTGCCAGCAGCCTAGCGGGAGTGGTCTACGAGCAGTACTTC